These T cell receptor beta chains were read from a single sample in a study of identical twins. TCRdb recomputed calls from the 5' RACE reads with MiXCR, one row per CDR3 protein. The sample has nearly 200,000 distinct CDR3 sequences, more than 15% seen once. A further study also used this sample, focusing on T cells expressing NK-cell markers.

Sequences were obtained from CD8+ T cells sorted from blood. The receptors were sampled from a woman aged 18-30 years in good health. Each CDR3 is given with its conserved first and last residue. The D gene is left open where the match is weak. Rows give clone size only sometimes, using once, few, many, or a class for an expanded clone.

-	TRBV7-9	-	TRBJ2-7	TGTGCCAGCAGCTTAAATAGGAACTACGAGCAGTACTTC	CASSLNRNYEQYF
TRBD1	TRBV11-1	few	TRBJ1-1	TGTGCCAGCTTTTCTACGGAGGGACAGCCAGACAAGGTGAACACTGAAGCTTTCTTT	CASFSTEGQPDKVNTEAFF
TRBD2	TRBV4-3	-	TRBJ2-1	TGCGCCAGCAGCCAAGATCGGGGAGGGTCCTACAATGAGCAGTTCTTC	CASSQDRGGSYNEQFF
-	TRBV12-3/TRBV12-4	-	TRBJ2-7	TGTGCCAGTGGGGTCTCCTACGAGCAGTACTTC	CASGVSYEQYF
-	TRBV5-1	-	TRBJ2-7	TGCGCCAGCAGCTTAAGGCAGGGTAGAAACGAGCAGTACTTC	CASSLRQGRNEQYF
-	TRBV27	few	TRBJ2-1	TGTGCCAGCAGTTTATCCCCGGGAGCTAATGGTGAGCAGTTCTTC	CASSLSPGANGEQFF
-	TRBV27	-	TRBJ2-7	TGTGCCACCCTAACTCCCCTTACCTACGAGCAGTACTTC	CATLTPLTYEQYF
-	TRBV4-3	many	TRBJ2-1	TGCGCCAGCAGCCAAAGGTCGGGAGAGGTCGATGAGCAGTTCTTC	CASSQRSGEVDEQFF
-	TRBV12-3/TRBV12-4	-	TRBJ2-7	TGTGCCAGCAGTTTAACTGGGGCTAGCTACGAGCAGTACTTC	CASSLTGASYEQYF
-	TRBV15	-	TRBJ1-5	TGTGCCACCAGCAGAGCCGGGGAGGGTTATCAGCCCCAGCATTTT	CATSRAGEGYQPQHF
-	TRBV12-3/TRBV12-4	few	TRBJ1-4	TGTGCCAGCAGCCGCGGGTGGTCTAATGAAAAACTGTTTTTT	CASSRGWSNEKLFF
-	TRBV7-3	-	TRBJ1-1	TGTGCCAGCAGCTTAGCGGGCCGGGGCACTGAAGCTTTCTTT	CASSLAGRGTEAFF
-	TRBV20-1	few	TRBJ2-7	TGCAGTGCTAGAGACCCAGGGACCTACGAGCAGTACTTC	CSARDPGTYEQYF
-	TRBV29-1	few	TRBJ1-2	TGCAGCGTTGAAGATAGAAGCGGCTACACCTTC	CSVEDRSGYTF
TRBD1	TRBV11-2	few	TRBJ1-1	TGTGCCAGCAGCCCCTACAGGGGAAGTGGAAACACTGAAGCTTTCTTT	CASSPYRGSGNTEAFF
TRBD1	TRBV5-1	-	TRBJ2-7	TGCGCCAGCAGCTTGGCCGGGACAGAATACGAGCAGTACTTC	CASSLAGTEYEQYF
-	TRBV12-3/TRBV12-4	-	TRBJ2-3	TGTGCCAGCACTCCCGGCGATACGCAGTATTTT	CASTPGDTQYF
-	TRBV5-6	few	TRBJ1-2	TGTGCCAGCAGCTTGGAGGCAGCTTATGGCTACACCTTC	CASSLEAAYGYTF
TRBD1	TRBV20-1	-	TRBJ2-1	TGCAGTGCCCGGGGACAGTCGAGCTCCTACAATGAGCAGTTCTTC	CSARGQSSSYNEQFF
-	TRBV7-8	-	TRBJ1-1	TGTGCCAGCAGCCGAGGAGTAGAAGCTTTCTTT	CASSRGVEAFF
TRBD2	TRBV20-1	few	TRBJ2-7	TGCAGTGCTAGGAAAGCGGGACTTGGACTCGAGCAGTACTTC	CSARKAGLGLEQYF
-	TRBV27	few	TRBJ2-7	TGTGCCAGCAGTTTGCGAGGTGGCCCCACCTACGAGCAGTACTTC	CASSLRGGPTYEQYF
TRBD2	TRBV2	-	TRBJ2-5	TGTGCCAGCATCGGGACTAGCGCCCAAGAGACCCAGTACTTC	CASIGTSAQETQYF
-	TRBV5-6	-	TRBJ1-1	TGTGCCAGCCCCTTCATGGACGGGGCGAACACTGAAGCTTTCTTT	CASPFMDGANTEAFF
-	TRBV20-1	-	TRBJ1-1	TGCAGTGCTAGAAGGCGGACCACTGAAGCTTTCTTT	CSARRRTTEAFF
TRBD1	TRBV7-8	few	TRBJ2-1	TGTGCCAGCAGCTTTCTCAAGGGTGGGGACAGGGTTGGCAATGAGCAGTTCTTC	CASSFLKGGDRVGNEQFF
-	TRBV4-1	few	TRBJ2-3	TGCGCCAGCAGCCAAGATTTTCAGGGGATCCGGGGCACAGATACGCAGTATTTT	CASSQDFQGIRGTDTQYF
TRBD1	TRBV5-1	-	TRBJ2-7	TGCGCCAGCAGCGGACAGGGGGGTCCGTACGAGCAGTACTTC	CASSGQGGPYEQYF
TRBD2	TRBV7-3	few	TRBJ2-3	TGTGCCAGCAGCCCTTGGGGGGGGGGAATTACGCAGTATTTT	CASSPWGGGITQYF
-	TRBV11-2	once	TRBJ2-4	TGTGCCAGCAGCCCCGGATCGGGACTGAACATTCAGTACTTC	CASSPGSGLNIQYF
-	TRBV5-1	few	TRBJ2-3	TGCGCCAGCAGCGCAGGACGGGGCCGGGATACGCAGTATTTT	CASSAGRGRDTQYF
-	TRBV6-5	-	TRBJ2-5	TGTGCCAGCAGTTACGGAGGGTGGGAGACCCAGTACTTC	CASSYGGWETQYF
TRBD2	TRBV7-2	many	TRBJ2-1	TGTGCCAGCAGTTTCCTAGAGCGGGGGGGGCATGAGCAGTTCTTC	CASSFLERGGHEQFF
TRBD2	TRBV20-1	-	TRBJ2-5	TGCAGTGGGACGGGACTAGCGGGAGTCCAAGAGACCCAGTACTTC	CSGTGLAGVQETQYF
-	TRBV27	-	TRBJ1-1	TGTGCCAGCAGCGACCGACCCCGGACTGAAGCTTTCTTT	CASSDRPRTEAFF
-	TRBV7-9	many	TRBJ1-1	TGTGCCAGCAGCCAGCGAACAGGACTTCCTGAAGCTTTCTTT	CASSQRTGLPEAFF
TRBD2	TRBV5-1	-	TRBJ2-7	TGCGCCAGCAGCTTGGGGGCTAGCGGGAGCTACGAGCAGTACTTC	CASSLGASGSYEQYF
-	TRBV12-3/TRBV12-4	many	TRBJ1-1	TGTGCCAGCAGCCCTCAAAGGGGGTCGGGTACTGAAGCTTTCTTT	CASSPQRGSGTEAFF
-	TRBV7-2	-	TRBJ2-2	TGTGCCAGCAGCTTAGCGAGACCCGGGGAGCTGTTTTTT	CASSLARPGELFF
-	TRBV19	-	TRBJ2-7	TGTGCCAGTAGTATCTACGGCACATCCCACGAGCAGTACTTC	CASSIYGTSHEQYF
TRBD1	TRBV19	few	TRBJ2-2	TGTGCCAGTAGTCCGGGACAGTTTACCGGGGAGCTGTTTTTT	CASSPGQFTGELFF